These 6 T cell receptor beta chains came from one sample sequenced in a study of neoadjuvant anti-PD-1 for oral cavity cancer (dated by TCRdb to about 2021). The library came from the immunoSEQ multiplex PCR assay. Held by TCRdb, this immuneACCESS table contains in-frame sequences only and omits some clones. Under half of the omission traces to an unresolved V gene where checked; the cause of the rest is unknown. The sample table lists 15,000 to 20,000 clones, about two thirds of them with a count of one. The top ten hold 2.5% to 3.5% of the sample. Taken with the paper, the label for time point translates to: before neoadjuvant nivolumab. This material consisted of PBMCs, taken before nivolumab (anti-PD-1) treatment. The receptors were sampled from a person aged 40 to 85 with oral cavity squamous cell carcinoma.

V usage is TRBV7-8 and J usage is TRBJ1-1; tentatively, D is TRBD1 (5 bases). The CDR3 runs 14 residues. The germline V gene has CDR1 SGHVS and CDR2 FQNEAQ. The V gene lost 4 bases and the J gene lost 3 bases, with 12 bases spanning the gap. The CDR3 region is CASSSGGVYTEAFF. CDR3 DNA sequence: TGTGCCAGCAGCTCCGGAGGGGTGTACACTGAAGCTTTCTTT.

The V and J genes are TRBV20-1 and TRBJ2-1, with D perhaps matching TRBD2 (5 bases). The CDR3 is 11 residues long. Germline CDR1 DFQATT, CDR2 SNEGSKA (reference sequence). Between the trimmed V and J ends, which lost 5 bases and 12 bases, there was a span of 14 bases. The CDR3 DNA reads TGCAGTGCTCCCCCGACTACGTCGCAGTTCTTC. This translates into CSAPPTTSQFF.

V gene TRBV5-1 combines with J gene TRBJ1-2, with D perhaps matching TRBD1 (5 bases). V was trimmed by 2 bases and J by 6 bases, leaving 11 bases between them. Germline-derived CDR1 and CDR2 are SGHRS and YFSETQ. The CDR3 spans 13 residues. CDR3 in amino acids: CASSFTGENGYTF. CDR3 in DNA: TGCGCCAGCAGCTTTACAGGAGAAAATGGCTACACCTTC.

This clone was seen only once. The rearrangement uses TRBV19 and TRBJ2-2, with 8 bases aligning to TRBD1. V was pared by 11 bases and J by 5 bases, with 10 bases of the junction left unmatched. The CDR3 covers 14 residues. Germline V gene lookup returns CDR1 LNHDA and CDR2 SQIVND (reference sequence). CDR3 nucleotide sequence: TGTGCCTCCGGGCAGGGGGCTCAAACCGGGGAGCTGTTTTTT. Protein product: CASGQGAQTGELFF.

This chain links TRBV29-1 with TRBJ1-2; possible D gene TRBD1, 5 bases. This CDR3 has 13 residues. With 2 bases removed from V and 8 bases from J, the gap between germline ends came to 15 bases. Germline values: CDR1 SQVTM, CDR2 ANQGSEA. The chain's CDR3 is CSVETLYKGGYTF. In DNA form, the CDR3 reads TGCAGCGTTGAAACACTCTACAAGGGGGGCTACACCTTC.

The V and J genes are TRBV6-5 and TRBJ2-5; 9 bases map to TRBD2. The V segment lost 7 bases and the J segment 5 bases; nucleotides outside the gene matches: 8. Germline V CDR1 and CDR2: MNHEY, SVGAGI. The CDR3 consists of 14 residues. This CDR3 reads CASTTGTSRETQYF. The CDR3 DNA reads as TGTGCCAGCACCACCGGGACTAGCCGCGAGACCCAGTACTTC.